The next 17 T cell receptor beta chains were all read from a single sample in a study of T cell responses to AZD1222 COVID-19 vaccine (dated by TCRdb to the early 2020s). The sample's time point, from its label and the paper: baseline before first vaccination. Library preparation used the immunoSEQ multiplex PCR assay. TCRdb took this table from immuneACCESS and kept in-frame rearrangements with V and J called. Such tables lack part of the clones; where checked against another copy, unresolved V genes explain under half of the gap, and the rest is unexplained. Across this sample there are 60,000 to 75,000 clones, with about 87% seen only once. The ten largest clones represent roughly 5% of the sample. Sequencing was performed on peripheral blood, taken on day 0 of AZD1222 vaccination. The receptors stem from an adult in good health.

The V gene is TRBV9, the J gene TRBJ2-3; 13 nucleotides match TRBD2. Trimming at V came to 4 bases and at J to 7 bases, leaving 9 bases not matched to a gene. Germline lookup yields CDR1 SGDLS and CDR2 YYNGEE. The CDR3 length is 16 residues. The CDR3 region has the DNA TGTGCCAGCAGCCCAACTAGCGGGGGGGCCTCGAATACGCAGTATTTT. This codes for CASSPTSGGASNTQYF. The variable domain in full, completed from reference TRBV9 and TRBJ2-3, reads DSGVTQTPKHLITATGQRVTLRCSPRSGDLSVYWYQQSLDQGLQFLIQYYNGEERAKGNILERFSAQQFPDLHSELNLSSLELGDSALYFCASSPTSGGASNTQYFGPGTRLTVL.

This clone was counted between two and nine times. This chain uses TRBV7-8 with TRBJ2-5, with 13 bases that match TRBD2. Germline assignment: CDR1 SGHVS and CDR2 FQNEAQ. This CDR3 region has 16 residues. V shed 2 bases and J 5 bases; nucleotides not matched to a gene: 5. The CDR3 nucleotides are TGTGCCAGCAGCTTACGACTAGCGGGGGGCCGGGAGACCCAGTACTTC. This gives the protein CASSLRLAGGRETQYF.

This clone showed up just once. The chain is built from TRBV3-1 (or the pseudogene TRBV3-2) and TRBJ2-7; D not certain. V lost 4 bases and J lost 6, with 13 bases in between. The CDR3 spans 13 residues. Germline V gene sequence: CDR1 LGHDT, CDR2 YNNKEL (reference sequence). This CDR3 reads CASSLRAGLEQYF. The CDR3 nucleotides are TGTGCCAGCAGCCTCCGGGCTGGGCTCGAGCAGTACTTC.

The genes are TRBV10-3 and TRBJ1-1, with D possibly being TRBD1 (6 bases). Germline-derived CDR1 and CDR2 are ENHRY and SYGVKD. This CDR3 contains 13 residues. V lost 6 bases and J lost 0, with 8 bases in between. The CDR3 spells CAISGGLNTEAFF. CDR3 nucleotide sequence: TGTGCCATCAGCGGGGGGCTGAACACTGAAGCTTTCTTT.

This rearrangement joins TRBV5-8 to TRBJ2-1; TRBD1 matches at 9 bases. This CDR3 region has 13 residues. Germline V gene sequence: CDR1 SGHTS, CDR2 YDEGEE. The junction had 4 bases not matched to a gene; V was cut back by 4 bases and J by 8 bases. CDR3 residues: CASSGDRVDEQFF. The CDR3 DNA reads TGTGCCAGCAGCGGGGACAGGGTTGATGAGCAGTTCTTC.

This clone was counted between two and nine times. The rearrangement uses TRBV6-5 and TRBJ1-2; D perhaps matches TRBD1 (5 bases). This CDR3 contains 15 residues. CDR1 and CDR2 (germline): MNHEY, SVGAGI. With 6 bases removed from V and 2 bases from J, the gap between germline ends came to 16 bases. The CDR3 nucleotides are TGTGCCAGCAGCAACGGGCCTTGGGGGAACTATGGCTACACCTTC. Its protein product is CASSNGPWGNYGYTF.

This chain joins TRBV5-8 and TRBJ2-5; TRBD1 might be the D (7 bases). Germline lookup yields CDR1 SGHTS and CDR2 YDEGEE. The CDR3 consists of 16 residues. Trimming removed 0 bases at V and 5 bases at J, with 17 bases between. This chain's CDR3 is CASSLGLQGRTETQYF. The CDR3 DNA reads TGTGCCAGCAGCTTGGGCCTACAGGGGAGGACGGAGACCCAGTACTTC.

The chain uses TRBV10-2 and TRBJ2-1, with 10 nucleotides matching TRBD2. The CDR3 has 15 amino acids. The ends lost 2 bases at V and 6 bases at J; junction bases unmatched: 4. The germline V gene has CDR1 WSHSY and CDR2 SAAADI. The CDR3 loop is CASSEASGGRNEQFF. CDR3 nucleotide sequence: TGCGCCAGCAGTGAGGCTAGCGGGGGTCGCAATGAGCAGTTCTTC.

The genes are TRBV5-1 and TRBJ2-1; D may match TRBD1 or TRBD2 (5 bases each). The CDR3 contains 17 residues. Per germline, CDR1 SGHRS and CDR2 YFSETQ. Trimming pared 7 bases from V and 4 bases from J, leaving 24 bases between. The chain's CDR3 is CASVGVGLAGGYNEQFF. The CDR3 nucleotides read TGCGCCAGCGTAGGGGTCGGGCTAGCAGGTGGATACAATGAGCAGTTCTTC.

CDR3 sequence reads: CASSFVEVAGELFF. The CDR3 nucleotides read TGTGCCAGCAGCTTCGTGGAGGTGGCCGGGGAGCTGTTTTTT. The V gene is TRBV5-4, the J gene TRBJ2-2; D may be TRBD2 (5 bases). V lost 2 bases and J lost 6, with 11 bases in between. Germline CDR1 SGHNT, CDR2 YYREEE (reference sequence). CDR3 length: 14 residues. The complete variable domain, with remaining parts taken from reference TRBV5-4 and TRBJ2-2, reads ETGVTQSPTHLIKTRGQQVTLRCSSQSGHNTVSWYQQALGQGPQFIFQYYREEENGRGNFPPRFSGLQFPNYSSELNVNALELDDSALYLCASSFVEVAGELFFGEGSRLTVL.

This chain connects TRBV21-1 to TRBJ2-5. TRBV21-1 is listed as a pseudogene. CDR3 length: 15 residues. CDR3 sequence (DNA): TGTGCCAGCAGCAACGCCCGGTGGGGTGGGGAGACCCAGTACTTC. Its translation is CASSNARWGGETQYF.

V gene TRBV19 combines with J gene TRBJ2-1; D is unclear. Germline assignment: CDR1 LNHDA and CDR2 SQIVND (reference sequence). The V end lost 2 bases, the J end lost 6 bases, and 8 bases lay between the germline ends. The CDR3 totals 13 residues. In DNA form, the CDR3 reads TGTGCCAGTAGTATAAGACAACTCAATGAGCAGTTCTTC. It yields the protein CASSIRQLNEQFF.

The genes are TRBV18 and TRBJ1-2, with a possible D match to TRBD1 (6 bases). Trimming left V 3 bases short and J 6 bases short, with 11 bases between. Germline V gene lookup returns CDR1 KGHSH and CDR2 LQKENI. The CDR3 loop spans 13 amino acids. CDR3 region: CASSPGDKDGYTF. CDR3 in DNA: TGTGCCAGCTCACCGGGGGACAAGGATGGCTACACCTTC.

V is TRBV6-5 and J is TRBJ1-1, with 11 positions matching TRBD1. After removal of 2 bases from V and 4 bases from J, the junction contained 6 bases not matched to a gene. CDR1 MNHEY and CDR2 SVGAGI come from the germline V gene. The CDR3 extends over 16 amino acids. CDR3 bases: TGTGCCAGCAGTTACCTTGGACAGGGGGCAGGCACTGAAGCTTTCTTT. Translation: CASSYLGQGAGTEAFF.

The gene calls are TRBV6-6 and TRBJ1-4, with D unresolved. Trimming removed 7 bases at V and 3 bases at J, with 15 bases between. Germline values: CDR1 MNHNY, CDR2 SVGAGI (reference sequence). The CDR3 loop spans 15 amino acids. In DNA, the CDR3 is TGTGCCAGCAAATTCACGGGCAGACCTAATGAAAAACTGTTTTTT. Its protein is CASKFTGRPNEKLFF.

This chain joins TRBV2 and TRBJ2-3, with TRBD1 matching over 10 bases. The germline gives CDR1 SNHLY, CDR2 FYNNEI. Losses at the gene ends were 10 bases for V and 6 bases for J; bases not matched to a gene: 16. The CDR3 consists of 16 residues. In DNA form, the CDR3 reads TGTGCCACCAATCCCTCCGGGACAGGGGCGGTGGATACGCAGTATTTT. Translation: CATNPSGTGAVDTQYF.

This clone was seen a handful of times. This chain joins TRBV18 and TRBJ1-1; the D gene is possibly TRBD1 (5 bases). The CDR3 covers 16 residues. V lost 2 bases and J 1 base, leaving 14 bases between the germline ends. Germline V gene lookup returns CDR1 KGHSH and CDR2 LQKENI. In DNA, the CDR3 is TGTGCCAGCTCACCAGCGATGACAGAGGGGAACACTGAAGCTTTCTTT. Translating it yields CASSPAMTEGNTEAFF.